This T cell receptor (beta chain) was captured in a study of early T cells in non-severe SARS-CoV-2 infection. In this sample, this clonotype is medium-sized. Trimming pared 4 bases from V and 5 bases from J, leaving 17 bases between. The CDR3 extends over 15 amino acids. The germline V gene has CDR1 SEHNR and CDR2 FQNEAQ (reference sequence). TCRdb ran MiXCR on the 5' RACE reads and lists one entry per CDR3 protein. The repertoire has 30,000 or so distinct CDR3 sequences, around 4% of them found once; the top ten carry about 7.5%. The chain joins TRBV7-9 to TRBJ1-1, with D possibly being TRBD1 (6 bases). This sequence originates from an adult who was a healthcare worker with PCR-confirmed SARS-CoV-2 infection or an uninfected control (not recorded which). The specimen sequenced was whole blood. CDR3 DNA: TGTGCCAGCAGCTCCTACAGGGAAAAGATTACTGAAGCTTTCTTT. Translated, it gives CASSSYREKITEAFF.